One and the same sample provided the 11 T cell receptor beta chains below, sequenced in a study of blood T cell repertoires in COVID-19. Only in-frame clones appear in the TCRdb table, and some are missing; sequencing was by immunoSEQ multiplex PCR. Among roughly 70,000 clones, about 80% were seen once, and the ten largest hold approximately 18%. Sequencing was performed on peripheral blood. The receptors come from a man aged 70-80 years who had recovered from COVID-19.

The genes are TRBV3-1 (or the pseudogene TRBV3-2) and TRBJ1-2; 7 bases agree with TRBD1. Germline trimming cut 10 bases from V and 5 bases from J; bases unmatched to any gene: 4. Looked up from germline, CDR1 is LGHDT and CDR2 is YNNKEL (reference sequence). This CDR3 spans 11 amino acids. The CDR3 here is CATWDRYGYTF. CDR3 coding DNA: TGTGCCACCTGGGACAGATATGGCTACACCTTC.

The chain carries TRBV3-1 (or the pseudogene TRBV3-2) and TRBJ2-3; tentative D call: TRBD2 (5 bases). The germline CDR1 and CDR2 sequences are LGHDT and YNNKEL (reference sequence). Trimming shortened V by 0 bases and J by 2 bases, and 12 bases separated the two germline ends. CDR3 length: 16 residues. The CDR3 DNA sequence: TGTGCCAGCAGCCAAGATGCGGCAGCGGACACAGATACGCAGTATTTT. This sequence encodes CASSQDAAADTDTQYF.

The rearrangement links TRBV4-3 to TRBJ2-7, with TRBD2 matching over 10 bases. The CDR3 length is 15 residues. V lost 0 bases, J lost 4 bases, and 3 bases stayed unmatched. CDR1 and CDR2 from the germline V gene are LGHNA and YSLEER. CDR3: CASSQESGGEYEQYF. Here the CDR3 DNA reads TGCGCCAGCAGCCAAGAGAGCGGGGGGGAATACGAGCAGTACTTC.

This clone was observed a single time. The chain is built from TRBV3-1 (or the pseudogene TRBV3-2) and TRBJ1-2, with D possibly matching TRBD1 (5 bases). The germline gives CDR1 LGHDT, CDR2 YNNKEL (reference sequence). Trimming cost V 1 base and J 4 bases, with 13 bases left between them. The CDR3 runs to 15 residues. The CDR3 nucleotides are TGTGCCAGCAGCCAAGCCGACAGCTTTTCCTATGGCTACACCTTC. This sequence encodes CASSQADSFSYGYTF.

V is TRBV18 and J is TRBJ2-2, with 10 bases aligning to TRBD1. This CDR3 contains 17 residues. The junction had 8 bases not matched to a gene; V was cut back by 3 bases and J by 4 bases. Germline V lookup: CDR1 KGHSH, CDR2 LQKENI. CDR3 coding DNA: TGTGCCAGCTCACCCTCGACAGGGGGCGCCGGCACCGGGGAGCTGTTTTTT. This sequence encodes CASSPSTGGAGTGELFF.

The chain is built from TRBV9 and TRBJ2-3, with D tentatively TRBD2 (5 bases). From germline, CDR1 is SGDLS and CDR2 YYNGEE. V was shortened by 4 bases and J by 2 bases, with 17 bases between the two germline ends. There are 16 residues in the CDR3. The CDR3 DNA sequence: TGTGCCAGCAGCACTAGTCTGGGTCAGAACACAGATACGCAGTATTTT. It translates to CASSTSLGQNTDTQYF.

J is TRBJ2-7 and V is TRBV6-2 or TRBV6-3, with TRBD1 as a possible D gene (5 bases). V shed 2 bases and J shed 2 bases, with 19 bases lying between them. The CDR3 has 17 residues. CDR1 and CDR2 (germline): MNHEY, SVGEGT. CDR3 protein: CASSYTPLQGSAYEQYF. The CDR3 DNA sequence: TGTGCCAGCAGTTACACCCCTTTGCAGGGATCGGCCTACGAGCAGTACTTC.

This clone was recorded a few times. The chain has TRBV5-1 and TRBJ2-5; D not certain. The germline CDR1 and CDR2 sequences are SGHRS and YFSETQ. V lost 4 bases, J lost 1 base, and 5 bases lay in between. The CDR3 is made up of 12 amino acids. The CDR3: CASSELQETQYF. The CDR3 DNA reads as TGCGCCAGCAGCGAACTCCAAGAGACCCAGTACTTC.

The chain is built from TRBV6-2 or TRBV6-3 and TRBJ2-7; TRBD1 is a possible D gene (6 bases). Trimming left V 6 bases short and J 0 bases short, with 15 bases between. Germline V gene sequence: CDR1 MNHEY, CDR2 SVGEGT. The CDR3 consists of 15 residues. The CDR3 loop reads CASSRTGTDSYEQYF. The CDR3 DNA sequence: TGTGCCAGCAGCCGAACAGGGACGGACTCCTACGAGCAGTACTTC.

The chain employs TRBV5-1 and TRBJ2-2; 9 bases agree with TRBD1. The CDR3 covers 13 residues. Germline trimming cut 0 bases from V and 14 bases from J; bases unmatched to any gene: 5. Germline V gene lookup returns CDR1 SGHRS and CDR2 YFSETQ. CDR3 loop: CASSLAPGQGLFF. In nucleotides, the CDR3 is TGCGCCAGCAGCTTGGCTCCGGGACAGGGTCTGTTTTTT.

This chain connects TRBV28 to TRBJ1-5, with TRBD1 identical over 10 bases. The V and J ends lost 1 base and 9 bases, in that order; junction bases with no gene match: 15. The CDR3 has 18 residues. The V gene's germline CDR1 is MDHEN and CDR2 SYDVKM. CDR3 bases: TGTGCCAGCAGTTTATCCGGGAGACAGGGGGCCTCGTGGCGGCCCCAGCATTTT. Translated: CASSLSGRQGASWRPQHF.